What follows is one T cell receptor (beta chain) and its context. The antigen is not known. The treatment denotes: about 20 received Ad26.COV2.S at low or high dose, single or two shots; 5 received placebo; per-sample allocation not given. Material that was analyzed had been drawn on day 63 after the first vaccine or placebo injection. V lost 6 bases and J lost 4, with 10 bases in between. The CDR3 sequence is 12 residues long. The germline V gene has CDR1 LGHDT and CDR2 YNNKEL (reference sequence). This specimen comes from a study of Ad26.COV2.S vaccination and SARS-CoV-2 variants. Study-wide findings and caveats: Analyses of TCR breadth and depth may have underestimated total T cell responses. Vaccinees reportedly had broad spike-specific CD8+ and CD4+ T cell responses.

Generated by immunoSEQ multiplex PCR, the TCRdb table keeps only in-frame clones and is missing some. The sample carries over 400,000 clones, about 91% recorded once. Specimen: peripheral blood, collected in a trial of Ad26.COV2.S vaccine versus placebo. The clonotype originates from a person between 18 and 60 years old who received the Ad26.COV2.S COVID-19 vaccine or a placebo. The chain recombines TRBV3-1 (or the pseudogene TRBV3-2) with TRBJ2-7; D is perhaps TRBD1 or TRBD2 (6 bases each). The CDR3 region has the DNA TGTGCCAGCAGACAGGGAGGTTACGAGCAGTACTTC. Amino acid sequence: CASRQGGYEQYF.